Shown below are 29 T cell receptor beta chains from a single sample sequenced in a study of cytomegalovirus exposure and HLA in healthy donors. It was with 60 Vbeta and 13 Jbeta primers that the PCR ran. The table came from immunoSEQ multiplex PCR; TCRdb's copy has only in-frame clones and leaves some out. The sample holds roughly 50,000 clones; 70% to 75% are singletons and the top ten take under 8%. Material: PBMCs. The receptor source for this set is a young man in good health and CMV-seropositive.

The chain recombines TRBV5-6 with TRBJ1-2; 7 bases fit TRBD1. This CDR3 spans 14 amino acids. V dropped 4 bases and J dropped 8; count of bases not matched to a gene: 11. Germline assignment: CDR1 SGHDT and CDR2 YYEEEE. The chain's CDR3 is CASSTTGFVGGYTF. CDR3 nucleotides: TGTGCCAGCAGCACGACAGGGTTCGTCGGAGGCTACACCTTC.

The chain has TRBV6-5 and TRBJ1-2; D not resolved. Germline-derived CDR1 and CDR2 are MNHEY and SVGAGI. Trimming stripped 7 bases from V and 7 bases from J, with 13 bases between. The CDR3 has 12 amino acids. CDR3 loop: CASKLARGGYTF. The DNA of the CDR3 is TGTGCCAGCAAACTGGCCCGGGGTGGCTACACCTTC.

The rearrangement links TRBV5-5 to TRBJ2-7; 11 nucleotides agree with TRBD1. This CDR3 is 15 amino acids long. Germline lookup yields CDR1 SGHKS and CDR2 YYEKEE (reference sequence). V shed 7 bases, J shed 0 bases, and the junction held 6 bases outside the gene matches. CDR3 region: CASGSGTGGSYEQYF. The CDR3, as DNA: TGTGCCAGCGGGTCCGGGACAGGGGGCTCCTACGAGCAGTACTTC.

In its sample, this clone was seen a few times. The chain recombines TRBV4-1 with TRBJ2-4; D remains unclear. V dropped 0 bases and J dropped 4 bases, with 7 bases sitting between them. This CDR3 has 14 amino acids. Germline CDR1 MGHRA, CDR2 YSYEKL. CDR3 bases: TGCGCCAGCAGCCAAGATCCCAAAAAAAACATTCAGTACTTC. Translation gives CASSQDPKKNIQYF.

V and J are TRBV4-1 and TRBJ1-5, with 10 bases identical to TRBD1. The length of the CDR3 is 14 residues. The V segment lost 6 bases and the J segment 5 bases; nucleotides outside the gene matches: 4. Germline-derived CDR1 and CDR2 are MGHRA and YSYEKL. CDR3 sequence reads: CASRGQGVDQPQHF. The DNA for the CDR3 is TGCGCCAGCAGAGGACAGGGGGTTGATCAGCCCCAGCATTTT.

The chain joins TRBV30 to TRBJ1-3; possible D gene TRBD1, 6 bases. The CDR3 consists of 12 residues. Germline CDR1 and CDR2: GTSNPN and SVGIG (reference sequence). V was pared by 2 bases and J by 8 bases, with 10 bases between. The CDR3 protein is CAWSMGADTIYF. DNA for the CDR3: TGTGCCTGGAGTATGGGGGCGGACACCATATATTTT. Full variable domain (missing parts from reference TRBV30 and TRBJ1-3): SQTIHQWPATLVQPVGSPLSLECTVEGTSNPNLYWYRQAAGRGLQLLFYSVGIGQISSEVPQNLSASRPQDRQFILSSKKLLLSDSGFYLCAWSMGADTIYFGEGSWLTVV.

This chain connects TRBV13 to TRBJ2-4; 7 bases fit TRBD1. This CDR3 has 14 amino acids. The V gene's germline CDR1 is PRHDT and CDR2 FYEKMQ (reference sequence). The V segment lost 5 bases and the J segment 2 bases; nucleotides outside the gene matches: 3. The CDR3 nucleotides read TGTGCCAGCAGCGCGACAGGGTCCAAAAACATTCAGTACTTC. This encodes CASSATGSKNIQYF.

This chain connects TRBV5-1 to TRBJ2-1; 11 nucleotides align to TRBD2. With 2 bases clipped from V and 5 bases from J, the junction kept 3 bases outside the gene matches. The CDR3 contains 15 residues. From germline, CDR1 is SGHRS and CDR2 YFSETQ. This chain's CDR3 is CASSFPSGGNNEQFF. The CDR3 nucleotides read TGCGCCAGCAGCTTCCCTAGCGGGGGGAACAATGAGCAGTTCTTC.

The rearrangement links TRBV2 to TRBJ1-2; 9 bases match TRBD1. CDR3 length: 14 residues. Germline loops: CDR1 SNHLY, CDR2 FYNNEI. With 6 bases clipped from V and 8 bases from J, the junction kept 10 bases outside the gene matches. The CDR3 nucleotides read TGTGCCAGCAGGGGGCCGGGACAGGGAGCCGGCTACACCTTC. Its translation: CASRGPGQGAGYTF.

The CDR3 DNA follows: TGTGCCAGCAGCCCCCTCGGCCGAGCGGGGAGACTACGTGAGACCCAGTACTTC. It is translated as CASSPLGRAGRLRETQYF. The rearrangement links TRBV11-1 to TRBJ2-5; 7 nucleotides align to TRBD2. Trimming cost V 5 bases and J 5 bases; bases outside gene matches: 20. The CDR3 is 18 amino acids. Looked up from germline, CDR1 is SGHAT and CDR2 is FQDESV (reference sequence).

This chain joins TRBV18 and TRBJ1-2; TRBD1 aligns across 12 bases. Per germline, CDR1 KGHSH and CDR2 LQKENI. After removal of 3 bases from V and 5 bases from J, the junction contained 10 bases not matched to a gene. The CDR3 spans 17 residues. The CDR3: CASSPTLMGQGAYGYTF. CDR3 sequence (DNA): TGTGCCAGCTCACCGACCTTAATGGGACAGGGGGCATATGGCTACACCTTC.

This chain joins TRBV30 and TRBJ2-1; a weak D match, TRBD1 (7 bases). V dropped 5 bases and J dropped 0 bases, with 14 bases sitting between them. Germline CDR1 and CDR2: GTSNPN and SVGIG (reference sequence). The CDR3 contains 15 residues. In nucleotides, the CDR3 is TGTGCCTGGGAAGGTCAGGGGGGCTCCTACAATGAGCAGTTCTTC. Encoded protein: CAWEGQGGSYNEQFF.

The V gene is TRBV5-5, the J gene TRBJ1-2; the match to TRBD1 covers 10 bases. Germline V gene sequence: CDR1 SGHKS, CDR2 YYEKEE (reference sequence). J gave up 5 bases and V 0 bases, and 1 base lay outside the gene matches. CDR3 length equals 14 residues. The CDR3 nucleotides are TGTGCCAGCAGCTTGGGGGGACAGGGGTATGGCTACACCTTC. It is translated as CASSLGGQGYGYTF.

This rearrangement joins TRBV2 to TRBJ2-7, with 7 bases lining up with TRBD1. The CDR3 runs to 16 residues. Germline assignment: CDR1 SNHLY and CDR2 FYNNEI. V lost 6 bases, J lost 4 bases, and 15 bases stayed unmatched. The CDR3 is CASRTYDRAHQYEQYF. The CDR3 bases are TGTGCCAGCAGGACGTATGACAGGGCCCACCAATACGAGCAGTACTTC. The full variable domain, with the rest looked up from reference TRBV2 and TRBJ2-7, is EPEVTQTPSHQVTQMGQEVILRCVPISNHLYFYWYRQILGQKVEFLVSFYNNEISEKSEIFDDQFSVERPDGSNFTLKIRSTKLEDSAMYFCASRTYDRAHQYEQYFGPGTRLTVT.

This sequence joins TRBV18 and TRBJ1-6; D unresolved. Per the germline V gene, CDR1 is KGHSH and CDR2 is LQKENI. The V and J ends lost 3 bases and 9 bases respectively, with 12 bases between them. The CDR3 contains 14 residues. This chain's CDR3 is CASSPADMRSPLHF. CDR3 nucleotides: TGTGCCAGCTCACCTGCTGATATGCGTTCACCCCTCCACTTT.

The gene calls are TRBV30 and TRBJ1-3, with TRBD1 matching over 9 bases. The V gene end was trimmed by 3 bases and the J gene end by 3 bases; junction bases not matched to a gene: 6. This CDR3 is 15 amino acids long. Per the germline V gene, CDR1 is GTSNPN and CDR2 is SVGIG (reference sequence). The CDR3: CAWSGGTGSGNTIYF. As DNA, the CDR3 is TGTGCCTGGAGCGGAGGGACAGGGAGTGGAAACACCATATATTTT.

The rearrangement links TRBV7-2 to TRBJ2-7; 7 bases map to TRBD1. The germline V gene has CDR1 SGHTA and CDR2 FQGNSA. The ends lost 3 bases at V and 2 bases at J; junction bases unmatched: 4. CDR3 length: 14 amino acids. CDR3 residues: CASSLTGNPYEQYF. CDR3 coding DNA: TGTGCCAGCAGCTTGACAGGGAACCCCTACGAGCAGTACTTC.

This chain links TRBV28 with TRBJ1-2, with D possibly being TRBD1 (5 bases). The V end was cut by 5 bases, the J end by 8 bases, with 12 bases between. The CDR3 is 12 amino acids. CDR1 MDHEN and CDR2 SYDVKM come from the germline V gene. The CDR3 DNA follows: TGTGCCAGCAGTACTGGGCCAGGGGGCTACACCTTC. Translated: CASSTGPGGYTF.

This clone occurred once. This chain uses TRBV7-8 with TRBJ1-4, with 9 bases that match TRBD1. Germline CDR1 and CDR2: SGHVS and FQNEAQ. The CDR3 contains 14 residues. The ends lost 3 bases at V and 6 bases at J; junction bases unmatched: 2. The CDR3 DNA sequence: TGTGCCAGCAGCTTTTGGACAGGGGATGAAAAACTGTTTTTT. Its translation is CASSFWTGDEKLFF. Full variable domain (missing parts from reference TRBV7-8 and TRBJ1-4): GAGVSQSPRYKVAKRGQDVALRCDPISGHVSLFWYQQALGQGPEFLTYFQNEAQLDKSGLPSDRFFAERPEGSVSTLKIQRTQQEDSAVYLCASSFWTGDEKLFFGSGTQLSVL.

The chain carries TRBV15 and TRBJ2-3, with D perhaps TRBD2 (5 bases). Looked up from germline, CDR1 is LNHNV and CDR2 is YYDKDF (reference sequence). Deletions cut 6 bases from V and 8 bases from J, with 18 bases between. The CDR3 is 14 amino acids. The DNA for the CDR3 is TGTGCCACCAGACGGGAAGTAGTCGTCAGTACGCAGTATTTT. Its protein is CATRREVVVSTQYF.

The V and J genes are TRBV28 and TRBJ1-2; TRBD1 aligns across 8 bases. The V gene end was trimmed by 7 bases and the J gene end by 3 bases; junction bases not matched to a gene: 7. In germline, CDR1 is MDHEN, CDR2 SYDVKM. The CDR3 runs to 14 residues. CDR3 in DNA: TGTGCCAGCAATCAGGGGGCGACTGACTATGGCTACACCTTC. Protein product: CASNQGATDYGYTF.

V gene TRBV10-3 combines with J gene TRBJ1-2; 7 bases map to TRBD1. The CDR3 has 17 amino acids. After removal of 7 bases from V and 4 bases from J, the junction contained 18 bases not matched to a gene. Per the germline V gene, CDR1 is ENHRY and CDR2 is SYGVKD. Here the CDR3 reads CAITRDRYQSFLYGYTF. DNA of the CDR3: TGTGCCATCACCCGGGACAGATATCAATCCTTTCTCTATGGCTACACCTTC.

The chain carries TRBV10-3 and TRBJ2-5; D may be TRBD2 (7 bases). V was pared by 1 base and J by 2 bases, with 14 bases between. This CDR3 has 16 amino acids. Germline loops: CDR1 ENHRY, CDR2 SYGVKD. The CDR3 reads CAISEFRGATQETQYF. DNA of the CDR3: TGTGCCATCAGTGAGTTTCGGGGGGCGACGCAAGAGACCCAGTACTTC.

The CDR3, as DNA: TGTGCCAGCAGCCGGACAGGCAGGTCCTACAATGAGCAGTTCTTC. Residues: CASSRTGRSYNEQFF. The rearrangement joins TRBV6-5 to TRBJ2-1; TRBD1 matches at 7 bases. J was trimmed by 1 base and V by 6 bases; bases with no gene match: 6. The CDR3 extends over 15 amino acids. In germline, CDR1 is MNHEY, CDR2 SVGAGI.

The chain uses TRBV27 and TRBJ1-1; 8 nucleotides align to TRBD1. After removal of 6 bases from V and 5 bases from J, the junction contained 5 bases not matched to a gene. This CDR3 has 13 amino acids. Germline V gives CDR1 MNHEY, CDR2 SMNVEV (reference sequence). Here the CDR3 reads CASRRTGRTEAFF. The CDR3 region has the DNA TGTGCCAGCAGGCGGACAGGGAGGACTGAAGCTTTCTTT.

The chain employs TRBV7-2 and TRBJ2-1, with 7 bases lining up with TRBD2. The CDR3 contains 14 residues. J gave up 10 bases and V 3 bases, and 9 bases lay outside the gene matches. Germline V gives CDR1 SGHTA, CDR2 FQGNSA. The CDR3 region is CASSLGPGGREQFF. CDR3 nucleotide sequence: TGTGCCAGCAGCTTGGGCCCGGGGGGACGAGAGCAGTTCTTC.

V is TRBV4-2 and J is TRBJ1-2; 9 nucleotides align to TRBD1. Trimming took 1 base from V and 7 from J; bases not matched to a gene: 7. The CDR3 runs 15 residues. Germline CDR1 LGHNA, CDR2 YNFKEQ. CDR3 in amino acids: CASSQAGGQGSGYTF. CDR3 coding DNA: TGTGCCAGCAGCCAAGCGGGGGGACAGGGCAGTGGCTACACCTTC.

The genes are TRBV5-1 and TRBJ1-6; D gene unclear. Germline V gene sequence: CDR1 SGHRS, CDR2 YFSETQ. Trimming stripped 4 bases from V and 6 bases from J, with 17 bases between. The CDR3 has 16 residues. The CDR3 is CASSDQPGIANSPLHF. The CDR3 coding sequence is TGCGCCAGCAGCGACCAACCAGGAATCGCTAATTCACCCCTCCACTTT.

V usage is TRBV15 and J usage is TRBJ2-7; no clear D gene. The ends were cut back, 0 bases at V and 1 base at J, with 7 bases in the middle. There are 14 residues in the CDR3. Germline CDR1 LNHNV, CDR2 YYDKDF (reference sequence). For the CDR3, the DNA is TGTGCCACCAGCAGAGAATCCAGATCCTACGAGCAGTACTTC. Its translation is CATSRESRSYEQYF.